A single sample gave rise to the 32 T cell receptor beta chains below, sequenced in a study of cytomegalovirus exposure and HLA in healthy donors. The PCR had 60 Vbeta and 13 Jbeta primers. Profiling relied on immunoSEQ multiplex PCR, and the TCRdb table lists in-frame clones only, not all of them. This sample yields about 200,000 clones, of which around 76% are seen a single time; approximately 2% belongs to the top ten. The sequenced sample was PBMCs. Receptors originate from a young man in good health and CMV-seronegative.

The J gene is TRBJ2-1, the V gene TRBV11-1; 8 positions match TRBD2. The CDR3 runs 16 residues. The junction had 13 bases not matched to a gene; V was cut back by 5 bases and J by 7 bases. Germline V gene sequence: CDR1 SGHAT, CDR2 FQDESV (reference sequence). The CDR3 DNA sequence: TGTGCCAGCAGCGCCCACGGGGGGGCAGGGGAAAATGAGCAGTTCTTC. Its translation is CASSAHGGAGENEQFF.

This chain joins TRBV7-2 and TRBJ2-5, with 13 bases fitting TRBD2. CDR1 and CDR2 from the germline V gene are SGHTA and FQGNSA. V gave up 1 base and J gave up 4 bases; unmatched junction bases: 3. CDR3 size: 16 residues. The CDR3 here is CASSLGGLAGRETQYF. The CDR3 DNA reads TGTGCCAGCAGCTTAGGGGGACTAGCGGGAAGAGAGACCCAGTACTTC.

The genes are TRBV18 and TRBJ1-5; weak D call: TRBD1 (6 bases). The V gene lost 2 bases and the J gene lost 4 bases, with 6 bases spanning the gap. There are 13 residues in the CDR3. Per germline, CDR1 KGHSH and CDR2 LQKENI. CDR3 sequence: CASSPTGNQPQHF. The CDR3, as DNA: TGTGCCAGCTCACCAACAGGGAATCAGCCCCAGCATTTT.

The CDR3 loop reads CASSGQGSFLEETQYF. In DNA form, the CDR3 reads TGTGCCAGCAGCGGACAGGGATCGTTTTTGGAAGAGACCCAGTACTTC. This sequence joins TRBV2 and TRBJ2-5; 8 bases are shared with TRBD1. This CDR3 contains 16 residues. The V gene end was trimmed by 6 bases and the J gene end by 3 bases; junction bases not matched to a gene: 12. Germline V gene lookup returns CDR1 SNHLY and CDR2 FYNNEI.

The chain links TRBV5-1 to TRBJ2-7; TRBD1 agrees at 11 bases. The germline V gene has CDR1 SGHRS and CDR2 YFSETQ. J lost 5 bases, V lost 1 base, and 5 bases had no gene match. The CDR3 runs 15 residues. The DNA of the CDR3 is TGCGCCAGCAGCTTGAGGGACAGGGGGGTCGACGAGCAGTACTTC. As protein: CASSLRDRGVDEQYF. The full variable domain, completed using reference TRBV5-1 and TRBJ2-7, is KAGVTQTPRYLIKTRGQQVTLSCSPISGHRSVSWYQQTPGQGLQFLFEYFSETQRNKGNFPGRFSGRQFSNSRSEMNVSTLELGDSALYLCASSLRDRGVDEQYFGPGTRLTVT.

This chain uses TRBV10-1 with TRBJ2-1, with 11 bases fitting TRBD2. Germline CDR1 and CDR2: WNHNN and SYGVQD (reference sequence). With V trimmed by 6 bases and J by 5 bases, 6 bases remained unmatched. This CDR3 contains 15 residues. This CDR3 is CASSPGTSGHNEQFF. The CDR3 nucleotides read TGCGCCAGCAGCCCAGGGACTAGCGGACACAATGAGCAGTTCTTC.

This clone came up a few times. The chain has TRBV4-1 and TRBJ2-1; a possible D gene is TRBD1 (6 bases). Germline V CDR1 and CDR2: MGHRA, YSYEKL. This CDR3 has 16 amino acids. Trimming stripped 6 bases from V and 3 bases from J, with 18 bases between. CDR3 coding DNA: TGCGCCAGCAGACCAACAGGGACGGAGTTCTACAATGAGCAGTTCTTC. Its translation: CASRPTGTEFYNEQFF.

The chain combines TRBV9 with TRBJ1-2; possibly TRBD1 for D (6 bases). The CDR3 is 12 amino acids. V lost 3 bases and J 7 bases, leaving 10 bases between the germline ends. Germline-derived CDR1 and CDR2 are SGDLS and YYNGEE. CDR3 nucleotide sequence: TGTGCCAGCAGCGAAGGGGGGGCTGGCTACACCTTC. Protein product: CASSEGGAGYTF.

In DNA, the CDR3 is TGTGCCAGCAGTTACTTGCCCGGGACAGAGTATGGCTACACCTTC. Translating it yields CASSYLPGTEYGYTF. The rearrangement uses TRBV6-5 and TRBJ1-2; TRBD1 aligns across 7 bases. This CDR3 has 15 amino acids. The V gene end was trimmed by 1 base and the J gene end by 5 bases; junction bases not matched to a gene: 7. The germline CDR1 and CDR2 sequences are MNHEY and SVGAGI.

The rearrangement uses TRBV2 and TRBJ1-2, with 7 nucleotides matching TRBD1. Trimming cost V 4 bases and J 5 bases; bases outside gene matches: 4. This CDR3 is 13 amino acids long. Germline V gives CDR1 SNHLY, CDR2 FYNNEI. The CDR3 sequence is CASSVGQWYGYTF. The CDR3 coding sequence is TGTGCCAGCAGTGTGGGACAGTGGTATGGCTACACCTTC.

This chain links TRBV10-2 with TRBJ1-6, with D perhaps matching TRBD1 (6 bases). The length of the CDR3 is 14 residues. Between the trimmed V and J ends, which lost 5 bases and 9 bases, there was a span of 14 bases. Germline V CDR1 and CDR2: WSHSY, SAAADI. In DNA, the CDR3 is TGCGCCAGCAGTCAACAGGGCTCGGGTTCACCCCTCCACTTT. Its protein product is CASSQQGSGSPLHF.

Only a few counts were recorded for this clone. The chain employs TRBV29-1 and TRBJ1-1; 7 bases are shared with TRBD1. CDR1 SQVTM and CDR2 ANQGSEA come from the germline V gene. The CDR3 contains 13 residues. After removal of 7 bases from V and 6 bases from J, the junction contained 11 bases not matched to a gene. This CDR3 reads CSATGTEASEAFF. DNA of the CDR3: TGCAGCGCTACCGGGACAGAAGCTTCTGAAGCTTTCTTT.

The chain uses TRBV30 and TRBJ1-1; tentatively, D is TRBD1 (5 bases). There are 15 residues in the CDR3. The germline V gene has CDR1 GTSNPN and CDR2 SVGIG (reference sequence). Trimming removed 2 bases from V and 5 bases from J, with 18 bases in between. CDR3 sequence reads: CAWSSIGGSGTEAFF. CDR3 sequence (DNA): TGTGCCTGGAGTTCTATCGGGGGTTCGGGAACTGAAGCTTTCTTT.

This chain joins TRBV27 and TRBJ2-5; no definite D call. CDR1 and CDR2 (germline): MNHEY, SMNVEV (reference sequence). The CDR3 totals 13 residues. Trimming took 3 bases from V and 5 from J, leaving 10 bases between them. The CDR3 nucleotides read TGTGCCAGCAGTTTGAATCTAGTCGAGACCCAGTACTTC. It yields the protein CASSLNLVETQYF.

This clone was recorded once. The chain links TRBV4-1 to TRBJ2-7; the D gene is possibly TRBD1 (5 bases). CDR1 and CDR2 (germline): MGHRA, YSYEKL. CDR3 length equals 19 residues. V was clipped by 0 bases and J by 0 bases, with 21 bases between them. CDR3 coding DNA: TGCGCCAGCAGCCAAGATGGTCGCAGGGAATACCATAGCTCCTACGAGCAGTACTTC. Translation: CASSQDGRREYHSSYEQYF.

This clone was picked up a small number of times. The J gene is TRBJ2-1, the V gene TRBV6-1; D gene ambiguous. Trimming removed 5 bases at V and 0 bases at J, with 11 bases between. Germline values: CDR1 MNHNS, CDR2 SASEGT. The CDR3 runs to 15 residues. This chain's CDR3 is CASSSQLFSYNEQFF. The CDR3 nucleotides read TGTGCCAGCAGTTCACAACTATTCTCCTACAATGAGCAGTTCTTC.

The J gene is TRBJ2-7, the V gene TRBV10-3, with 14 positions matching TRBD2. V trimming: 8 bases; J trimming: 3 bases; junction bases outside the gene matches: 6. The germline V gene encodes CDR1 ENHRY and CDR2 SYGVKD. The CDR3 is made up of 15 amino acids. In nucleotides, the CDR3 is TGTGCCATCGACTCCGGGACTAGCGGGAGCTACGAGCAGTACTTC. The encoded protein is CAIDSGTSGSYEQYF.

This chain connects TRBV5-6 to TRBJ2-7, with TRBD2 matching over 11 bases. The CDR3 loop spans 15 amino acids. Germline assignment: CDR1 SGHDT and CDR2 YYEEEE. The V gene end was trimmed by 4 bases and the J gene end by 0 bases; junction bases not matched to a gene: 3. The CDR3 DNA is TGTGCCAGCAGCGTCACTAGCGGGAGCTCCTACGAGCAGTACTTC. Its protein is CASSVTSGSSYEQYF. The variable domain in full, completed from reference TRBV5-6 and TRBJ2-7, reads DAGVTQSPTHLIKTRGQQVTLRCSPKSGHDTVSWYQQALGQGPQFIFQYYEEEERQRGNFPDRFSGHQFPNYSSELNVNALLLGDSALYLCASSVTSGSSYEQYFGPGTRLTVT.

This rearrangement joins TRBV5-1 to TRBJ1-1; no clear D. The CDR3 has 14 amino acids. V lost 4 bases and J lost 3, with 13 bases in between. CDR1 is SGHRS, CDR2 YFSETQ, per germline. This CDR3 reads CASSPPNSYTEAFF. The CDR3 coding sequence is TGCGCCAGCAGCCCCCCTAACAGCTACACTGAAGCTTTCTTT. Based on the CDR3 plus reference TRBV5-1 and TRBJ1-1, the full variable domain is KAGVTQTPRYLIKTRGQQVTLSCSPISGHRSVSWYQQTPGQGLQFLFEYFSETQRNKGNFPGRFSGRQFSNSRSEMNVSTLELGDSALYLCASSPPNSYTEAFFGQGTRLTVV.

The rearrangement joins TRBV27 to TRBJ1-6; D ambiguous. The V end was cut by 3 bases, the J end by 4 bases, with 4 bases between. Germline V gene sequence: CDR1 MNHEY, CDR2 SMNVEV (reference sequence). The CDR3 length is 13 residues. The CDR3 nucleotides are TGTGCCAGCAGTTTTGAGTATAATTCACCCCTCCACTTT. Protein sequence: CASSFEYNSPLHF.

J is TRBJ2-7 and V is TRBV11-2, with 7 positions matching TRBD2. V lost 6 bases and J lost 2; bases outside the gene matches: 10. Germline V gene sequence: CDR1 SGHAT, CDR2 FQNNGV. There are 15 residues in the CDR3. The CDR3 sequence is CASRQPSGNTYEQYF. CDR3 coding DNA: TGTGCCAGCAGACAACCTAGCGGTAATACCTACGAGCAGTACTTC.

This clone was detected only a few times. The chain carries TRBV7-6 and TRBJ2-7; D perhaps matches TRBD2 (6 bases). Germline V CDR1 and CDR2: SGHVS, FNYEAQ. V was trimmed by 5 bases and J by 3 bases, leaving 14 bases between them. The length of the CDR3 is 14 residues. CDR3 in amino acids: CASSPAGSFYEQYF. CDR3 sequence (DNA): TGTGCCAGCAGCCCAGCGGGTTCATTCTACGAGCAGTACTTC.

The rearrangement joins TRBV7-6 to TRBJ2-7, with 9 bases that match TRBD2. CDR1 and CDR2 from the germline V gene are SGHVS and FNYEAQ. The CDR3 extends over 15 amino acids. Trimming took 5 bases from V and 6 from J; bases not matched to a gene: 11. The CDR3 loop reads CASSPTGGRGAEQYF. CDR3 in DNA: TGTGCCAGCAGCCCCACAGGCGGGAGGGGGGCCGAGCAGTACTTC. Drawing the rest from reference TRBV7-6 and TRBJ2-7, the complete variable domain is GAGVSQSPRYKVTKRGQDVALRCDPISGHVSLYWYRQALGQGPEFLTYFNYEAQQDKSGLPNDRFSAERPEGSISTLTIQRTEQRDSAMYRCASSPTGGRGAEQYFGPGTRLTVT.

J is TRBJ2-1 and V is TRBV29-1; TRBD1 is a possible D gene (6 bases). With 2 bases removed from V and 6 bases from J, the gap between germline ends came to 14 bases. The CDR3 is 14 residues long. Germline CDR1 SQVTM, CDR2 ANQGSEA. The CDR3 nucleotides are TGCAGCGTTGAACAGGGGCCCCGTACCAATGAGCAGTTCTTC. Protein sequence: CSVEQGPRTNEQFF.

The rearrangement uses TRBV19 and TRBJ1-1, with D maybe TRBD1 (6 bases). In germline, CDR1 is LNHDA, CDR2 SQIVND (reference sequence). Trimming removed 2 bases from V and 1 base from J, with 11 bases in between. There are 15 residues in the CDR3. DNA of the CDR3: TGTGCCAGTAGTATATCAGGGGCCGCGAACACTGAAGCTTTCTTT. Its translation: CASSISGAANTEAFF. Full variable domain (remainder filled in from reference TRBV19 and TRBJ1-1): DGGITQSPKYLFRKEGQNVTLSCEQNLNHDAMYWYRQDPGQGLRLIYYSQIVNDFQKGDIAEGYSVSREKKESFPLTVTSAQKNPTAFYLCASSISGAANTEAFFGQGTRLTVV.

The rearrangement uses TRBV6-1 and TRBJ2-4; TRBD1 is a possible D gene (6 bases). Trimming left V 2 bases short and J 1 base short, with 9 bases between. Germline lookup yields CDR1 MNHNS and CDR2 SASEGT. The CDR3 length is 15 residues. CDR3: CASSEPGAAKNIQYF. The CDR3 DNA reads TGTGCCAGCAGTGAACCAGGGGCGGCCAAAAACATTCAGTACTTC.

The genes are TRBV27 and TRBJ2-7, with 7 nucleotides matching TRBD2. Per germline, CDR1 MNHEY and CDR2 SMNVEV (reference sequence). The V gene end was trimmed by 1 base and the J gene end by 5 bases; junction bases not matched to a gene: 5. The CDR3 runs 14 residues. The CDR3 region is CASSLYGGSDEQYF. Written as DNA, the CDR3 is TGTGCCAGCAGTTTATATGGCGGGAGTGACGAGCAGTACTTC.

The J gene is TRBJ1-1, the V gene TRBV18; a weak D match, TRBD1 (6 bases). Germline-derived CDR1 and CDR2 are KGHSH and LQKENI. This CDR3 has 15 residues. The germline V and J ends were trimmed by 6 bases and 2 bases, with 16 bases remaining between them. The chain's CDR3 is CASSRRTDTNTEAFF. The CDR3 DNA follows: TGTGCCAGCTCCCGAAGGACAGATACTAACACTGAAGCTTTCTTT. Drawing the rest from reference TRBV18 and TRBJ1-1, the complete variable domain is NAGVMQNPRHLVRRRGQEARLRCSPMKGHSHVYWYRQLPEEGLKFMVYLQKENIIDESGMPKERFSAEFPKEGPSILRIQQVVRGDSAAYFCASSRRTDTNTEAFFGQGTRLTVV.

V usage is TRBV20-1 and J usage is TRBJ1-1; the D gene is possibly TRBD1 (5 bases). The CDR3 is made up of 11 amino acids. The V gene's germline CDR1 is DFQATT and CDR2 SNEGSKA (reference sequence). Between the trimmed V and J ends, which lost 2 bases and 4 bases, there was a span of 5 bases. The CDR3 coding sequence is TGCAGTGCTAGACAGGGCACTGAAGCTTTCTTT. It codes for CSARQGTEAFF.

This clone has only a few counts. The chain recombines TRBV29-1 with TRBJ2-1; 7 nucleotides agree with TRBD2. The CDR3 extends over 15 amino acids. Germline V gives CDR1 SQVTM, CDR2 ANQGSEA. V was clipped by 7 bases and J by 4 bases; unmatched bases: 13. CDR3 amino acids: CSAPFSGFRYNEQFF. The CDR3 nucleotides read TGCAGCGCACCCTTTAGCGGGTTCAGGTACAATGAGCAGTTCTTC.

This CDR3 is CASNLAGVPDTQYF. CDR3 DNA: TGTGCCAGCAATCTAGCGGGAGTCCCAGATACGCAGTATTTT. This chain links TRBV2 with TRBJ2-3; 10 positions match TRBD2. The CDR3 length is 14 residues. The V gene's germline CDR1 is SNHLY and CDR2 FYNNEI. With 7 bases clipped from V and 4 bases from J, the junction kept 5 bases outside the gene matches. Combining the CDR3 with reference TRBV2 and TRBJ2-3 gives the whole variable domain EPEVTQTPSHQVTQMGQEVILRCVPISNHLYFYWYRQILGQKVEFLVSFYNNEISEKSEIFDDQFSVERPDGSNFTLKIRSTKLEDSAMYFCASNLAGVPDTQYFGPGTRLTVL.

As DNA, the CDR3 is TGTGCCAGCAGCACCACAGGGGGCACCTCGGCCAAAAACATTCAGTACTTC. Protein product: CASSTTGGTSAKNIQYF. The rearrangement links TRBV5-6 to TRBJ2-4; TRBD1 aligns across 9 bases. After removal of 4 bases from V and 1 base from J, the junction contained 9 bases not matched to a gene. The CDR3 has 17 amino acids. CDR1 and CDR2 from the germline V gene are SGHDT and YYEEEE.